One sample yielded the 28 T cell receptor beta chains listed below, sequenced in a study of cytomegalovirus exposure and HLA in healthy donors. Vbeta (60) and Jbeta (13) primers were used in the PCR. Data came from immunoSEQ multiplex PCR; TCRdb stores just in-frame clones and leaves some out. The sample holds tens of thousands of clones, roughly 80% seen once. The source material was PBMCs. Receptors were obtained from a man between 60 and 75 years old in good health and CMV-seropositive.

The genes are TRBV19 and TRBJ2-1; 7 bases map to TRBD2. There are 15 residues in the CDR3. Germline V gene lookup returns CDR1 LNHDA and CDR2 SQIVND (reference sequence). Trimming at V came to 3 bases and at J to 1 base, leaving 3 bases not matched to a gene. The CDR3 bases are TGTGCCAGTAGTATCCTAGCGGAGTCCTACAATGAGCAGTTCTTC. Residues: CASSILAESYNEQFF.

This chain joins TRBV4-2 and TRBJ2-5, with 7 bases matching TRBD1. The germline CDR1 and CDR2 sequences are LGHNA and YNFKEQ. V was clipped by 3 bases and J by 5 bases; unmatched bases: 3. This CDR3 is 13 amino acids long. The CDR3 DNA reads TGTGCCAGCAGCCAGGAGACAGGGGAGACCCAGTACTTC. This encodes CASSQETGETQYF.

The chain links TRBV19 to TRBJ1-4; a weak D match, TRBD1 (6 bases). V was trimmed by 3 bases and J by 5 bases, leaving 7 bases between them. Germline CDR1 reads LNHDA; CDR2 reads SQIVND (reference sequence). This CDR3 comprises 13 residues. The CDR3 bases are TGTGCCAGTAGTATCACAGGGAATGAAAAACTGTTTTTT. Residues: CASSITGNEKLFF.

The chain carries TRBV7-6 and TRBJ2-5; D is perhaps TRBD1 (5 bases). Germline V gene data show CDR1 as SGHVS and CDR2 as FNYEAQ. This CDR3 comprises 15 residues. Trimming shortened V by 1 base and J by 2 bases, and 11 bases separated the two germline ends. DNA for the CDR3: TGTGCCAGCAGCTTAGGGACAAACCCTCAAGAGACCCAGTACTTC. Its protein product is CASSLGTNPQETQYF. The complete variable domain, with remaining parts taken from reference TRBV7-6 and TRBJ2-5, reads GAGVSQSPRYKVTKRGQDVALRCDPISGHVSLYWYRQALGQGPEFLTYFNYEAQQDKSGLPNDRFSAERPEGSISTLTIQRTEQRDSAMYRCASSLGTNPQETQYFGPGTRLLVL.

The chain joins TRBV11-3 to TRBJ2-7; no reliable D call. Germline lookup yields CDR1 SGHNT and CDR2 YENEEA. Trimming took off 0 bases at V and 7 bases at J, with 16 bases between the two ends. The CDR3 is made up of 15 amino acids. The CDR3 here is CASSLDHDRRSEQYF. As DNA, the CDR3 is TGTGCCAGCAGCTTAGATCACGACCGGCGGTCGGAGCAGTACTTC. The whole variable domain, filled in from reference TRBV11-3 and TRBJ2-7, reads EAGVVQSPRYKIIEKKQPVAFWCNPISGHNTLYWYLQNLGQGPELLIRYENEEAVDDSQLPKDRFSAERLKGVDSTLKIQPAELGDSAVYLCASSLDHDRRSEQYFGPGTRLTVT.

The chain uses TRBV18 and TRBJ2-7; tentative D call: TRBD1 (5 bases). V gave up 0 bases and J gave up 2 bases, with 8 bases separating them. The V gene's germline CDR1 is KGHSH and CDR2 LQKENI. The CDR3 covers 14 residues. CDR3 sequence reads: CASSPPAGTYEQYF. For the CDR3, the DNA is TGTGCCAGCTCACCACCGGCAGGGACCTACGAGCAGTACTTC.

The V and J genes are TRBV13 and TRBJ2-5; TRBD2 is a possible D gene (6 bases). Germline values: CDR1 PRHDT, CDR2 FYEKMQ (reference sequence). V was clipped by 3 bases and J by 4 bases, with 9 bases between them. CDR3 length: 13 amino acids. The CDR3 DNA reads TGTGCCAGCAGCTTCATGGGGGGAGAGACCCAGTACTTC. It yields the protein CASSFMGGETQYF.

The V gene is TRBV7-2, the J gene TRBJ1-2; D is perhaps TRBD1 (5 bases). CDR1 SGHTA and CDR2 FQGNSA come from the germline V gene. V lost 3 bases and J 0 bases, leaving 14 bases between the germline ends. The CDR3 length is 16 residues. The CDR3 DNA follows: TGTGCCAGCAGCTTGGCAGGTCAAGGGGCTAACTATGGCTACACCTTC. Its translation: CASSLAGQGANYGYTF.

This clone was seen only a few times. The V and J genes are TRBV27 and TRBJ2-1, with 8 bases that match TRBD2. This CDR3 has 16 residues. Germline V CDR1 and CDR2: MNHEY, SMNVEV (reference sequence). Trimming cost V 0 bases and J 2 bases; bases outside gene matches: 3. The chain's CDR3 is CASSLSGSGTYNEQFF. Here the CDR3 DNA reads TGTGCCAGCAGTTTATCGGGTAGCGGGACCTACAATGAGCAGTTCTTC.

Only a few counts were recorded for this clone. This chain uses TRBV5-1 with TRBJ2-6, with TRBD2 matching over 7 bases. V lost 4 bases and J lost 4; bases outside the gene matches: 5. Germline CDR1 SGHRS, CDR2 YFSETQ. CDR3 length: 15 amino acids. The CDR3 region has the DNA TGCGCCAGCAGCAGGACTAGAGACGGGGCCAACGTCCTGACTTTC. Amino acids: CASSRTRDGANVLTF.

This clone was seen more than once but under ten times. The rearrangement joins TRBV6-5 to TRBJ1-2; D is unresolved. This CDR3 is built from 13 residues. Trimming removed 4 bases from V and 2 bases from J, with 8 bases in between. Germline CDR1 MNHEY, CDR2 SVGAGI. The CDR3 sequence: CASSLGRNYGYTF. The CDR3 DNA sequence: TGTGCCAGCAGTTTAGGCAGGAACTATGGCTACACCTTC.

This clone is a singleton in its sample. The chain uses TRBV7-2 and TRBJ1-6, with 9 bases aligning to TRBD1. The CDR3 spans 14 residues. After removal of 5 bases from V and 6 bases from J, the junction contained 2 bases not matched to a gene. Germline V gene data show CDR1 as SGHTA and CDR2 as FQGNSA. The CDR3 loop reads CASSEDRGNSPLHF. The CDR3 coding sequence is TGTGCCAGCAGCGAGGACAGGGGTAATTCACCCCTCCACTTT.

This chain uses TRBV6-5 with TRBJ2-5, with TRBD2 identical over 7 bases. Germline assignment: CDR1 MNHEY and CDR2 SVGAGI. This CDR3 is built from 15 residues. Trimming cost V 2 bases and J 2 bases; bases outside gene matches: 5. The CDR3 protein is CASSYIRDYQETQYF. The CDR3 DNA is TGTGCCAGCAGTTACATCCGGGACTATCAAGAGACCCAGTACTTC.

This chain links TRBV6-5 with TRBJ1-4, with D possibly TRBD1 on 6 matching bases. V dropped 6 bases and J dropped 4 bases, with 12 bases sitting between them. This CDR3 contains 14 residues. Per germline, CDR1 MNHEY and CDR2 SVGAGI. The CDR3 DNA follows: TGTGCCAGCAGATTACAGGGCTATAATGAAAAACTGTTTTTT. Protein: CASRLQGYNEKLFF.

The V and J genes are TRBV2 and TRBJ2-3; weak D call: TRBD2 (5 bases). Germline V gene sequence: CDR1 SNHLY, CDR2 FYNNEI. The CDR3 contains 15 residues. V was cut by 6 bases and J by 7 bases, with 20 bases left in between. The CDR3 bases are TGTGCCAGCAGCCAGGAGGCTAGTTCATTGTATACGCAGTATTTT. It codes for CASSQEASSLYTQYF.

The chain links TRBV27 to TRBJ2-4; TRBD1 is a possible D gene (6 bases). CDR3 length: 16 amino acids. Germline loops: CDR1 MNHEY, CDR2 SMNVEV (reference sequence). V was clipped by 5 bases and J by 0 bases, with 14 bases between them. For the CDR3, the DNA is TGTGCCAGCAGTAACCGGGACAACTTAGCCAAAAACATTCAGTACTTC. Protein sequence: CASSNRDNLAKNIQYF.

The CDR3 here is CASSYGPIVAKNIQYF. Here the CDR3 DNA reads TGTGCCAGCAGTTACGGTCCGATAGTGGCCAAAAACATTCAGTACTTC. The chain links TRBV6-5 to TRBJ2-4; D unresolved. Germline assignment: CDR1 MNHEY and CDR2 SVGAGI. V was clipped by 2 bases and J by 1 base, with 12 bases between them. The CDR3 loop spans 16 amino acids.

This clone was seen a few times. CDR3 region: CASSPSRGGSFF. The CDR3 DNA follows: TGTGCCAGCAGCCCCTCTCGGGGTGGTTCTTTCTTT. This sequence joins TRBV11-3 and TRBJ1-1; D gene unclear. The ends were cut back, 5 bases at V and 12 bases at J, with 16 bases in the middle. Germline CDR1 and CDR2: SGHNT and YENEEA. The CDR3 is made up of 12 amino acids.

This chain links TRBV19 with TRBJ1-6; the D is unclear. The ends were cut back, 3 bases at V and 12 bases at J, with 9 bases in the middle. The CDR3 is made up of 12 amino acids. Germline CDR1 and CDR2: LNHDA and SQIVND (reference sequence). The CDR3 spells CASSIIGEPLHF. DNA of the CDR3: TGTGCCAGTAGTATCATCGGGGAACCCCTCCACTTT.

V is TRBV28 and J is TRBJ1-2; 10 nucleotides line up with TRBD1. The CDR3 runs to 14 residues. CDR1 and CDR2 (germline): MDHEN, SYDVKM. J lost 4 bases, V lost 6 bases, and 5 bases had no gene match. The CDR3 loop is CASRGTGAGYGYTF. CDR3 nucleotides: TGTGCCAGCAGGGGGACAGGGGCAGGCTATGGCTACACCTTC.

The chain couples TRBV10-3 to TRBJ2-4; no clear D. Germline values: CDR1 ENHRY, CDR2 SYGVKD. V lost 0 bases and J lost 4, with 7 bases in between. This CDR3 is built from 14 residues. CDR3 amino acids: CAISESASKNIQYF. DNA of the CDR3: TGTGCCATCAGTGAGTCTGCCAGTAAAAACATTCAGTACTTC.

The chain uses TRBV6-5 and TRBJ2-7, with D perhaps TRBD1 (5 bases). Germline-derived CDR1 and CDR2 are MNHEY and SVGAGI. This CDR3 comprises 12 residues. CDR3: CVVLGLNYEQYF. As DNA, the CDR3 is TGTGTCGTACTGGGGCTAAACTACGAGCAGTACTTC.

V usage is TRBV6-1 and J usage is TRBJ2-1, with D possibly matching TRBD1 (5 bases). The ends were cut back, 4 bases at V and 2 bases at J, with 12 bases in the middle. Per the germline V gene, CDR1 is MNHNS and CDR2 is SASEGT. The CDR3 runs 15 residues. The CDR3 DNA sequence: TGTGCCAGCAGTGGGAGCGAAGGGGCCTACAATGAGCAGTTCTTC. Translated, it gives CASSGSEGAYNEQFF.

The rearrangement uses TRBV7-6 and TRBJ2-2, with TRBD1 as a possible D gene (6 bases). Germline lookup yields CDR1 SGHVS and CDR2 FNYEAQ. With 5 bases removed from V and 8 bases from J, the gap between germline ends came to 12 bases. The CDR3 consists of 13 residues. CDR3 in amino acids: CASSPGVMGELFF. The CDR3, as DNA: TGTGCCAGCAGCCCAGGGGTGATGGGGGAGCTGTTTTTT.

The genes are TRBV6-1 and TRBJ2-1; 14 bases align to TRBD2. CDR3 length equals 17 residues. Germline V gives CDR1 MNHNS, CDR2 SASEGT. The trim removed 0 bases at V and 7 bases at J, leaving 5 bases unmatched. The CDR3 sequence is CASSEAHRTSGRNEQFF. The DNA for the CDR3 is TGTGCCAGCAGTGAAGCGCATAGGACTAGCGGGAGGAATGAGCAGTTCTTC.

V is TRBV10-3 and J is TRBJ1-1; D ambiguous. V lost 3 bases and J 5 bases, leaving 7 bases between the germline ends. The germline CDR1 and CDR2 sequences are ENHRY and SYGVKD. There are 12 residues in the CDR3. The CDR3, as DNA: TGTGCCATCAGTGAATTCAGGACTGAAGCTTTCTTT. This translates into CAISEFRTEAFF.

Turning to this clone: The same CDR3 arises from other DNA sequences in this sample as well. V is TRBV19 and J is TRBJ2-5; a possible D gene is TRBD2 (6 bases). Germline V gene sequence: CDR1 LNHDA, CDR2 SQIVND (reference sequence). The CDR3 has 14 residues. The germline V and J ends were trimmed by 5 bases and 2 bases, with 12 bases remaining between them. The CDR3 coding sequence is TGTGCCAGTAGTTCGGCTGGGGGGCAAGAGACCCAGTACTTC. Protein: CASSSAGGQETQYF.

V and J are TRBV21-1 and TRBJ2-1; the table's D call of TRBD2 was not tested on the DNA. TRBV21-1 is labeled a pseudogene. The CDR3 consists of 16 residues. CDR3 region: CASSRSLAVSYNEQFF. For the CDR3, the DNA is TGTGCCAGCAGCAGATCACTAGCGGTTTCCTACAATGAGCAGTTCTTC.